The rows below give T cell receptor beta chains drawn from one sample of a study of control samples from healthy donors and cancer patients. TCRdb keeps only in-frame clones here, not all; method: immunoSEQ multiplex PCR. This table has about 98,000 clones, around 80% appearing once. Specimen: blood. The source is a man aged 55 to 70 in good health. The conserved cysteine and the conserved F or W are not part of the CDR3 here. Fields, in order: V gene, CDR3 protein.

V gene: TRBV10-2; CDR3 protein: ASSPVSGGYT
V gene: TRBV11-2; CDR3 protein: ASSLDPAGETQY
V gene: TRBV4-1; CDR3 protein: ASSQDRQGSEQY
V gene: TRBV4-2; CDR3 protein: ASSQPTGDQPQH
V gene: TRBV13; CDR3 protein: ASSLALSNQPQH
V gene: TRBV4-2; CDR3 protein: ASRDEGETQY
V gene: TRBV19; CDR3 protein: ASSPGGNYNEQF
V gene: TRBV6-2/TRBV6-3; CDR3 protein: ASSYLVMNTEAF
V gene: TRBV29-1; CDR3 protein: SVERGRGVGTEAF
V gene: TRBV5-1; CDR3 protein: ASSFGGSDTQY
V gene: TRBV3-1/TRBV3-2; CDR3 protein: ASSRNPGGVGAGETQY
V gene: TRBV7-7; CDR3 protein: ASSWGQAYSGNTIY
V gene: TRBV5-6; CDR3 protein: ASSFPGEYEQY
V gene: TRBV3-1/TRBV3-2; CDR3 protein: ASSWGARGRDEQY
V gene: TRBV6-5; CDR3 protein: ASRLGQGDGYT
V gene: TRBV2; CDR3 protein: ASNTGRGAF
V gene: TRBV4-1; CDR3 protein: ASSQDPQGGTGELF
V gene: TRBV7-3; CDR3 protein: ASSAYNRALGYT
V gene: TRBV4-1; CDR3 protein: ASSQVQDNQPQH
V gene: TRBV2; CDR3 protein: ASTVRGVAGTQY
V gene: TRBV10-1; CDR3 protein: ATLGGRPPGNTIY
V gene: TRBV6-6; CDR3 protein: ASGRLQETQY
V gene: TRBV15; CDR3 protein: ATSRDARGNTIY
V gene: TRBV3-1/TRBV3-2; CDR3 protein: ASNPRGTDTQY
V gene: TRBV12-5; CDR3 protein: ASAPPGVGVGEQF
V gene: TRBV4-1; CDR3 protein: ASSPPGQPYEQY
V gene: TRBV7-9; CDR3 protein: ASSFAAVGTLKINEKLF
V gene: TRBV9; CDR3 protein: ASSVDRGTLEQY
V gene: TRBV21-1; CDR3 protein: ASSKHKGNYEQY
V gene: TRBV19; CDR3 protein: ASSIVGGDGYT
V gene: TRBV10-1; CDR3 protein: ASSESGENIQY
V gene: TRBV14; CDR3 protein: ASSLDRGTGELF
V gene: TRBV10-3; CDR3 protein: AISDRGAGYEQY
V gene: TRBV6-6; CDR3 protein: ASSSGTETSTDTQY
V gene: TRBV28; CDR3 protein: ASSPSVRGHGYT
V gene: TRBV6-6; CDR3 protein: ASTSAGTPGNTIY
V gene: TRBV7-9; CDR3 protein: ASSRVFSGETQY
V gene: TRBV25-1; CDR3 protein: ASSEGGTRRGRTEAF
V gene: TRBV19; CDR3 protein: ASSIEGSGPGIATNEKLF
V gene: TRBV27; CDR3 protein: ASSLGAASNQPQH
V gene: TRBV15; CDR3 protein: ATSRERGLGEQY
V gene: TRBV5-6; CDR3 protein: ASSPMDSPLH
V gene: TRBV19; CDR3 protein: ASSMPDRREKLF
V gene: TRBV19; CDR3 protein: APHQWTDYSGANVLT
V gene: TRBV28; CDR3 protein: ASSFYLFSGGRGGNYEQY
V gene: TRBV5-1; CDR3 protein: ASSPGRGRTGNTIY